This TCR beta chain originates from a study of beta chain features in type 1 diabetes. Looking at the study overall: In age, gender and cell yields, patients were similar to healthy donors.

CDR1 is KGHSH and CDR2 is LQKENI in the germline V gene. V lost 3 bases to trimming and J lost 2 bases, with 11 bases between them. The CDR3 is made up of 14 amino acids. This clone occurred a few times. The antigen is unknown. Sorting based on CD45RO/CCR7/CD25/CD127/CD95/CD27 separated CD4+ naive, central memory, regulatory and stem cell-like memory cells. TCRB transcripts that were expressed got sequenced, as all of the isolated RNA had been reverse transcribed. Some clones are missing from TCRdb's copy, which holds only in-frame ones; the method was immunoSEQ multiplex PCR. Among about 700,000 clones listed, roughly 13% were seen once. Study-level points and caveats: Moderate yet significant TCRB CDR3 shortening was seen in Type 1 diabetes patients in all four CD4+ subsets.

This clonotype was sampled from a man younger than 30 with type 1 diabetes. The chain links TRBV18 to TRBJ2-7; D is perhaps TRBD1 (5 bases). Sequencing input: naive CD4+ T cells from blood. In nucleotides, the CDR3 is TGTGCCAGCTCACCGGACAACCTCCCCTACGAGCAGTACTTC. As protein: CASSPDNLPYEQYF.